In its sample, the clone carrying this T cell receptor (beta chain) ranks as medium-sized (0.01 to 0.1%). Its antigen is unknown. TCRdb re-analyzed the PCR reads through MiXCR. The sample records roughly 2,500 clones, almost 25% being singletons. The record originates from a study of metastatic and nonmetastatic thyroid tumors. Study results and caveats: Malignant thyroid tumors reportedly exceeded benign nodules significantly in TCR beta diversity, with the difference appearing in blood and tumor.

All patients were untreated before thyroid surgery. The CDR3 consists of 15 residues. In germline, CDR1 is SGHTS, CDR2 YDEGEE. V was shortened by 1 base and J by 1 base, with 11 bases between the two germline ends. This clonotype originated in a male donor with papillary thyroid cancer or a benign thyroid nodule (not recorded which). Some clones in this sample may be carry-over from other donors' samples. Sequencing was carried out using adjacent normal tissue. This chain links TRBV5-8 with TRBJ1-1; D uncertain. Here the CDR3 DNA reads TGTGCCAGCAGCTTGTATTTAGGCGGGAACACTGAAGCTTTCTTT. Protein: CASSLYLGGNTEAFF.